The 25 T cell receptor beta chains reported below all come from one sample, sequenced in a study of cytomegalovirus exposure and HLA in healthy donors (dated by TCRdb to the late 2010s). Receptors were amplified or captured by the immunoSEQ multiplex PCR assay. The multiplex PCR relied on a mix of 60 forward primers for TCR Vbeta segments and 13 reverse primers for TCR Jbeta segments. TCRdb took over this immuneACCESS table, retaining in-frame rearrangements with V and J assigned. Such tables are incomplete; in checked studies, under half of the missing clones stem from an unresolved V gene, and the remainder is unexplained. Recorded for this sample are about 130,000 clones; 83% of them occurred a single time. The top ten constitute over 3% of the sample. The sample comprised PBMCs. These receptors all stem from a woman in her 40s in good health and CMV-seropositive.

The chain carries TRBV9 and TRBJ2-7; possibly TRBD1 for D (6 bases). Trimming took 3 bases from V and 0 from J, leaving 7 bases between them. Germline-derived CDR1 and CDR2 are SGDLS and YYNGEE. The CDR3 runs 13 residues. The CDR3 reads CASSGQVSYEQYF. CDR3 nucleotides: TGTGCCAGCAGCGGACAGGTCTCCTACGAGCAGTACTTC. Full variable domain (rest looked up from reference TRBV9 and TRBJ2-7): DSGVTQTPKHLITATGQRVTLRCSPRSGDLSVYWYQQSLDQGLQFLIQYYNGEERAKGNILERFSAQQFPDLHSELNLSSLELGDSALYFCASSGQVSYEQYFGPGTRLTVT.

The chain combines TRBV9 with TRBJ2-7; maybe TRBD2 (6 bases). V was pared by 3 bases and J by 1 base, with 14 bases between. The V gene's germline CDR1 is SGDLS and CDR2 YYNGEE. The CDR3 is 15 residues long. DNA of the CDR3: TGTGCCAGCAGCGGAGCCTCCGGGACTTCCTACGAGCAGTACTTC. This translates into CASSGASGTSYEQYF.

V usage is TRBV6-6 and J usage is TRBJ2-7, with no clear D. CDR3 size: 12 residues. V lost 5 bases and J 4 bases, leaving 9 bases between the germline ends. Germline V CDR1 and CDR2: MNHNY, SVGAGI (reference sequence). In DNA form, the CDR3 reads TGTGCCAGCAGTCCCCTCAGTTACGAGCAGTACTTC. Its translation: CASSPLSYEQYF.

This clone was seen more than once but under ten times. V gene TRBV28 combines with J gene TRBJ1-3, with 10 bases matching TRBD1. Germline V gene data show CDR1 as MDHEN and CDR2 as SYDVKM. Losses at the gene ends were 8 bases for V and 8 bases for J; bases not matched to a gene: 9. This CDR3 region has 14 residues. DNA of the CDR3: TGTGCCAGCGTCCGACAGGGGGCCTTAGACACCATATATTTT. Amino acids: CASVRQGALDTIYF.

The chain is built from TRBV4-1 and TRBJ2-3; 10 positions agree with TRBD2. CDR3 size: 15 residues. Germline CDR1 is MGHRA and CDR2 is YSYEKL. The V segment lost 4 bases and the J segment 4 bases; nucleotides outside the gene matches: 5. The CDR3, as DNA: TGCGCCAGCAGCCTAGCGGGAGGTCCCCCAGATACGCAGTATTTT. It specifies CASSLAGGPPDTQYF.

This clone came up once. The chain is built from TRBV7-9 and TRBJ2-6; D is unresolved. Germline V lookup: CDR1 SEHNR, CDR2 FQNEAQ (reference sequence). The CDR3 is made up of 14 amino acids. Trimming took off 8 bases at V and 3 bases at J, with 11 bases between the two ends. The CDR3 DNA reads as TGTGCCAGCGGCGACATAGGTGGGGCCAACGTCCTGACTTTC. Amino acid sequence: CASGDIGGANVLTF.

This sequence joins TRBV6-5 and TRBJ1-1, with D uncertain. Per germline, CDR1 MNHEY and CDR2 SVGAGI. V was shortened by 6 bases and J by 1 base, with 9 bases between the two germline ends. This CDR3 is 13 amino acids long. The CDR3, as DNA: TGTGCCAGCAGAAAAGTAGCGAACACTGAAGCTTTCTTT. It codes for CASRKVANTEAFF.

This rearrangement joins TRBV7-9 to TRBJ2-7; TRBD2 might be the D (5 bases). V was shortened by 5 bases and J by 0 bases, with 14 bases between the two germline ends. Germline V gene data show CDR1 as SEHNR and CDR2 as FQNEAQ (reference sequence). CDR3 length: 15 residues. The CDR3 sequence is CASSRGSGSSYEQYF. CDR3 in DNA: TGTGCCAGCAGCCGAGGGAGTGGAAGCTCCTACGAGCAGTACTTC.

This rearrangement joins TRBV27 to TRBJ2-7; 8 positions agree with TRBD1. Germline CDR1 and CDR2: MNHEY and SMNVEV (reference sequence). The ends lost 2 bases at V and 3 bases at J; junction bases unmatched: 3. The CDR3 is 14 amino acids. In DNA, the CDR3 is TGTGCCAGCAGTTTAGTTGGACAGGGCTACGAGCAGTACTTC. Its translation: CASSLVGQGYEQYF.

The J gene is TRBJ1-1, the V gene TRBV6-5; D unclear. This CDR3 contains 12 residues. The germline V and J ends were trimmed by 6 bases and 6 bases, with 11 bases remaining between them. Looked up from germline, CDR1 is MNHEY and CDR2 is SVGAGI. CDR3 DNA sequence: TGTGCCAGCAGATCCACTCGCCCTGAAGCTTTCTTT. Its translation is CASRSTRPEAFF.

The chain links TRBV9 to TRBJ1-1, with D possibly matching TRBD1 (6 bases). This CDR3 is 17 amino acids long. Germline V lookup: CDR1 SGDLS, CDR2 YYNGEE. Trimming stripped 4 bases from V and 7 bases from J, with 26 bases between. CDR3 in amino acids: CASSTSSLGQGNGEAFF. DNA for the CDR3: TGTGCCAGCAGCACCAGTAGCCTTGGCCAGGGGAACGGTGAAGCTTTCTTT.

This clone turned up a few times. The junction departs from the called germline gene at one end, perhaps through a read error. V gene TRBV7-9 combines with J gene TRBJ2-7; the D is unclear. CDR1 and CDR2 (germline): SEHNR, FQNEAQ (reference sequence). The CDR3 has 13 residues. Here the CDR3 DNA reads TGTTCCAGCAGCTTCGACTTCTCCTACGAGCAGTACTTC. It yields the protein CSSSFDFSYEQYF. The complete variable domain, with remaining parts taken from reference TRBV7-9 and TRBJ2-7, reads DTGVSQNPRHKITKRGQNVTFRCDPISEHNRLYWYRQTLGQGPEFLTYFQNEAQLEKSRLLSDRFSAERPKGSFSTLEIQRTEQGDSAMYLCSSSFDFSYEQYFGPGTRLTVT.

This clone has just a few counts. This rearrangement joins TRBV6-1 to TRBJ2-7, with D possibly matching TRBD2 (6 bases). Germline V CDR1 and CDR2: MNHNS, SASEGT. The CDR3 is 15 residues long. Trimming removed 4 bases from V and 6 bases from J, with 19 bases in between. Written as DNA, the CDR3 is TGTGCCAGCAGTGGGGACTCCGGGACTCCAAGCGAGCAGTACTTC. Its translation is CASSGDSGTPSEQYF.

The chain is built from TRBV27 and TRBJ1-5; D call uncertain. The CDR3 loop spans 17 amino acids. V gave up 2 bases and J gave up 1 base, with 15 bases separating them. Looked up from germline, CDR1 is MNHEY and CDR2 is SMNVEV (reference sequence). CDR3 DNA: TGTGCCAGCAGTTTAAAGTTCCTAGGAATGAGCAATCAGCCCCAGCATTTT. As protein: CASSLKFLGMSNQPQHF.

This clone was counted a single time. V and J are TRBV7-9 and TRBJ2-7; 9 bases match TRBD1. Looked up from germline, CDR1 is SEHNR and CDR2 is FQNEAQ (reference sequence). The J segment lost 8 bases and the V segment lost 6 bases, leaving 11 bases of the junction unmatched. The CDR3 has 14 amino acids. In nucleotides, the CDR3 is TGTGCCAGCAGGGTACCCGGGACAGGGAATAAGCAGTACTTC. This encodes CASRVPGTGNKQYF.

This chain joins TRBV5-6 and TRBJ2-7; possibly TRBD2 for D (6 bases). Trimming removed 4 bases at V and 0 bases at J, with 17 bases between. The V gene's germline CDR1 is SGHDT and CDR2 YYEEEE. CDR3 length equals 16 residues. This CDR3 is CASSRYSGTGSYEQYF. Here the CDR3 DNA reads TGTGCCAGCAGCCGTTACTCCGGGACTGGCTCCTACGAGCAGTACTTC.

The V and J genes are TRBV7-9 and TRBJ1-1; D not resolved. CDR3 length: 13 amino acids. Germline CDR1 is SEHNR and CDR2 is FQNEAQ (reference sequence). Trimming shortened V by 3 bases and J by 0 bases, and 5 bases separated the two germline ends. CDR3 in DNA: TGTGCCAGCAGCTTTCAGGTGAACACTGAAGCTTTCTTT. Translating it yields CASSFQVNTEAFF.

The chain has TRBV7-3 and TRBJ2-7; D is possibly TRBD1 (6 bases). CDR1 and CDR2 from the germline V gene are SGHTA and FQGTGA. Trimming took off 7 bases at V and 3 bases at J, with 19 bases between the two ends. CDR3 size: 15 residues. CDR3: CASKPADRISYEQYF. As DNA, the CDR3 is TGTGCCAGCAAGCCTGCGGACAGAATTAGCTACGAGCAGTACTTC.

Written as DNA, the CDR3 is TGTGCCAGCAGTGAGGGGCACTCCGCGGCATATGGCTACACCTTC. This gives the protein CASSEGHSAAYGYTF. This sequence joins TRBV6-1 and TRBJ1-2, with a possible D match to TRBD1 (5 bases). V was trimmed by 3 bases and J by 5 bases, leaving 16 bases between them. This CDR3 region has 15 residues. Germline V gene sequence: CDR1 MNHNS, CDR2 SASEGT.

The rearrangement joins TRBV21-1 to TRBJ2-5; the table assigns TRBD1, which was not confirmed against the DNA. TRBV21-1 is designated a pseudogene. This CDR3 spans 17 amino acids. CDR3 in amino acids: CASSNGYWDSIQETQYF. The CDR3 DNA reads TGTGCCAGCAGCAATGGTTATTGGGACAGTATACAAGAGACCCAGTACTTC.

This chain connects TRBV5-1 to TRBJ2-3, with D possibly being TRBD2 (7 bases). Germline V gene lookup returns CDR1 SGHRS and CDR2 YFSETQ. V dropped 3 bases and J dropped 1 base, with 12 bases sitting between them. The CDR3 totals 15 residues. This chain's CDR3 is CASSSGGQRTDTQYF. The CDR3 coding sequence is TGCGCCAGCAGCTCCGGGGGGCAGCGCACAGATACGCAGTATTTT.

The V and J genes are TRBV10-3 and TRBJ1-1; D perhaps matches TRBD1 (6 bases). Trimming took 1 base from V and 3 from J, leaving 27 bases between them. The length of the CDR3 is 20 residues. The germline V gene has CDR1 ENHRY and CDR2 SYGVKD. CDR3 DNA: TGTGCCATCAGTGAGTATTCCCCAATGGGGTGGGGGCCGAAGGACACTGAAGCTTTCTTT. Residues: CAISEYSPMGWGPKDTEAFF.

The DNA of the CDR3 is TGTGCCAGCAGCCATACTAGCGCCAGCTCCTACAATGAGCAGTTCTTC. This codes for CASSHTSASSYNEQFF. This rearrangement joins TRBV9 to TRBJ2-1; 7 nucleotides line up with TRBD2. Germline V gives CDR1 SGDLS, CDR2 YYNGEE. This CDR3 is 16 amino acids long. Germline trimming cut 4 bases from V and 0 bases from J; bases unmatched to any gene: 7.

The chain is built from TRBV7-3 and TRBJ2-7, with TRBD2 matching 8 bases. Looked up from germline, CDR1 is SGHTA and CDR2 is FQGTGA. V gave up 5 bases and J gave up 0 bases; unmatched junction bases: 18. The CDR3 contains 19 residues. This CDR3 is CASSLNPRGSGRISYEQYF. As DNA, the CDR3 is TGTGCCAGCAGCCTAAACCCCCGGGGGAGCGGGAGAATCTCCTACGAGCAGTACTTC.

This chain links TRBV28 with TRBJ2-1; TRBD2 aligns across 10 bases. The CDR3 is made up of 17 amino acids. J lost 8 bases, V lost 5 bases, and 15 bases had no gene match. CDR1 and CDR2 (germline): MDHEN, SYDVKM. In DNA form, the CDR3 reads TGTGCCAGCAGTCCTACCTGGACTAGCGGATATGGTGATGAGCAGTTCTTC. Its protein product is CASSPTWTSGYGDEQFF.